This T cell receptor beta chain is drawn from a study of immune heterogeneity within non-small cell lung tumors. Template input, which was bulk tumor genomic DNA, totaled around 660 ng per sample. Several far-apart biopsies were taken per primary tumor during surgery. Enrolled patients presented with newly diagnosed, previously untreated non-small cell lung cancer and underwent curative surgery. The donors were patients with newly diagnosed non-small cell lung cancer undergoing curative-intent surgery. With 32 V and 13 J primers, multiplex PCR amplified the TCR beta CDR3. Each CDR3 protein is one row after TCRdb ran MiXCR on the multiplex PCR reads. The table includes around 11,000 distinct CDR3 sequences, around 30% detected once. The germline V gene encodes CDR1 SGHDN and CDR2 FVKESK. CDR3 length equals 14 residues. The germline V and J ends were trimmed by 5 bases and 9 bases, with 17 bases remaining between them.

As for this clonotype: Its target is not known.

Study observations and caveats: Local T-cell clonality tracked local tumor mutational burden; the correlation was moderate but significant (R roughly 0.35). Between individual patients, the high-frequency T-cell receptor beta clonotypes largely differed. Each patient's tumor sites shared recurring identical dominant CDR3 beta clonotypes, and individual sites also carried their own high-frequency clones.

Source material: lung tumor tissue. This TCR was recovered from a woman aged 45-59 years with non-small cell lung cancer. The chain is built from TRBV14 and TRBJ2-1; a weak D match, TRBD1 (5 bases). The CDR3: CASSAGHGFGEQFF. CDR3 nucleotide sequence: TGTGCCAGCAGCGCCGGACACGGATTTGGTGAGCAGTTCTTC.